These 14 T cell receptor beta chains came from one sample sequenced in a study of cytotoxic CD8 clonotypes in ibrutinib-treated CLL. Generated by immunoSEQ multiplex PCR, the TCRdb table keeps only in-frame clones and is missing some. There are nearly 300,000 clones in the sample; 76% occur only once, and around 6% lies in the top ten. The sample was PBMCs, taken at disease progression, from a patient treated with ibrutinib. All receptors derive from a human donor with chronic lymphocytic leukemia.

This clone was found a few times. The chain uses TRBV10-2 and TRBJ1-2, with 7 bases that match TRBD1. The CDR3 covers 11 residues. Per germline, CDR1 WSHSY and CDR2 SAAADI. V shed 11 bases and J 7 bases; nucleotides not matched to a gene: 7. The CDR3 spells CALREGAGYTF. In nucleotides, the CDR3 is TGCGCCCTACGAGAGGGGGCTGGCTACACCTTC.

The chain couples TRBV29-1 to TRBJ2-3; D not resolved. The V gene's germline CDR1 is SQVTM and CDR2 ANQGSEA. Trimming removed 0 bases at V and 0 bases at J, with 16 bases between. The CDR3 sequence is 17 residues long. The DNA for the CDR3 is TGCAGCGTTGAAGATGACTCACAGAGGTTTAGCACAGATACGCAGTATTTT. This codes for CSVEDDSQRFSTDTQYF.

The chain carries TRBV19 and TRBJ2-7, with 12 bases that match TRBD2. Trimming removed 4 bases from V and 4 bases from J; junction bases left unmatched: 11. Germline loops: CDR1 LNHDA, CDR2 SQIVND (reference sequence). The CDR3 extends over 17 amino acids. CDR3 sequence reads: CASSTPLQLAGGYEQYF. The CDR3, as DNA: TGTGCCAGTAGTACCCCCCTACAACTAGCGGGAGGTTACGAGCAGTACTTC.

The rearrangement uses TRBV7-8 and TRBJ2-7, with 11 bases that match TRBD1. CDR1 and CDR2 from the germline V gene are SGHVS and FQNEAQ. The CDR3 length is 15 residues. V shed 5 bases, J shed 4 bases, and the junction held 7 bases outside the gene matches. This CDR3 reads CASSVPGTGGYEQYF. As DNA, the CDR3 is TGTGCCAGCAGCGTCCCCGGGACAGGGGGTTACGAGCAGTACTTC.

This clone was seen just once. In DNA, the CDR3 is TGTGCCAGTAGTATAACGGGCACTCTTCTCGAGCAGTACTTC. This gives the protein CASSITGTLLEQYF. This chain links TRBV19 with TRBJ2-7; D not certain. The V and J ends lost 2 bases and 6 bases respectively, with 14 bases between them. This CDR3 region has 14 residues. Germline V gene data show CDR1 as LNHDA and CDR2 as SQIVND (reference sequence).

CDR3 coding DNA: TGTGCCAGCAGCTCCCTTTTAACAGGGAGAGGCTACACCTTC. It yields the protein CASSSLLTGRGYTF. This chain uses TRBV5-4 with TRBJ1-2; a weak D match, TRBD1 (6 bases). CDR3 length: 14 amino acids. Per the germline V gene, CDR1 is SGHNT and CDR2 is YYREEE (reference sequence). With 3 bases removed from V and 8 bases from J, the gap between germline ends came to 17 bases. Full variable domain (missing parts from reference TRBV5-4 and TRBJ1-2): ETGVTQSPTHLIKTRGQQVTLRCSSQSGHNTVSWYQQALGQGPQFIFQYYREEENGRGNFPPRFSGLQFPNYSSELNVNALELDDSALYLCASSSLLTGRGYTFGSGTRLTVV.

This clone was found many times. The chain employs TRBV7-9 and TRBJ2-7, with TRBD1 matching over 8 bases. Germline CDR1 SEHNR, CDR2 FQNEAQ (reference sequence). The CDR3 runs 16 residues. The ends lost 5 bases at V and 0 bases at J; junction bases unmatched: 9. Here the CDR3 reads CASSPRQGMSSYEQYF. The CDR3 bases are TGTGCCAGCAGCCCGAGACAGGGGATGAGCTCCTACGAGCAGTACTTC.

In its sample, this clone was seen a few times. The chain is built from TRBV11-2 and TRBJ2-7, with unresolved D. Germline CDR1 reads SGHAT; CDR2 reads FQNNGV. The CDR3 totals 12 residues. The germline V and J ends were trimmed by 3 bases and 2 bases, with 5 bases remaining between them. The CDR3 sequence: CASSLNAYEQYF. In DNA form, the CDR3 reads TGTGCCAGCAGCTTGAATGCCTACGAGCAGTACTTC.

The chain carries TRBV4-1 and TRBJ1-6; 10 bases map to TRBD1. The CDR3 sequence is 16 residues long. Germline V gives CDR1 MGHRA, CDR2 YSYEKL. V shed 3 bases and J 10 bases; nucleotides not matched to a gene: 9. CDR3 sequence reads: CASSHPGQGGLSPLHF. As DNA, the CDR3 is TGCGCCAGCAGCCACCCCGGACAGGGGGGATTATCACCCCTCCACTTT.

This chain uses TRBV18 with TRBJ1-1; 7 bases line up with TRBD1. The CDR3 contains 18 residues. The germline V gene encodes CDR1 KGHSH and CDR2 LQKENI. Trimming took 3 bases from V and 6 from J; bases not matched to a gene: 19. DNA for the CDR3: TGTGCCAGCTCACCCTTCCCGACAGGGCAGAGTCTTATCGCTGAAGCTTTCTTT. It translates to CASSPFPTGQSLIAEAFF. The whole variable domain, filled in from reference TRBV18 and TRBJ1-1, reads NAGVMQNPRHLVRRRGQEARLRCSPMKGHSHVYWYRQLPEEGLKFMVYLQKENIIDESGMPKERFSAEFPKEGPSILRIQQVVRGDSAAYFCASSPFPTGQSLIAEAFFGQGTRLTVV.

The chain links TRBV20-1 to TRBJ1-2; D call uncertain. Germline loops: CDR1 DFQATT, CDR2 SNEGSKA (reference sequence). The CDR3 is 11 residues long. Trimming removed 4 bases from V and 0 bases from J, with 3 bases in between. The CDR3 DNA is TGCAGTGCTATATCTAACTATGGCTACACCTTC. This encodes CSAISNYGYTF.

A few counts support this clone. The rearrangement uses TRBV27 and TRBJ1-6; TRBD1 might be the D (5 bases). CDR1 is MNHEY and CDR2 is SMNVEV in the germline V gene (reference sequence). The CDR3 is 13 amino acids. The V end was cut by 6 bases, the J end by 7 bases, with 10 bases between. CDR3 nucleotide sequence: TGTGCCAGCAGCTACTCAGGGAATTCACCCCTCCACTTT. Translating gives CASSYSGNSPLHF.

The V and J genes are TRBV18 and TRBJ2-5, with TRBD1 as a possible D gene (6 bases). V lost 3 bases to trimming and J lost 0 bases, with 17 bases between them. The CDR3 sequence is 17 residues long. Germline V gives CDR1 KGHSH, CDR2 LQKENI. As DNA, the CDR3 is TGTGCCAGCTCACCGGTCGAGATTCAGGGGAACCAAGAGACCCAGTACTTC. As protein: CASSPVEIQGNQETQYF.

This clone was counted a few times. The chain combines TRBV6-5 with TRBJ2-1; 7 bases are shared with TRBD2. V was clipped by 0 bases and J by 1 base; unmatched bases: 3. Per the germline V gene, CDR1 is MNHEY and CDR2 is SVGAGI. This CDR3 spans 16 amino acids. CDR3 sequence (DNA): TGTGCCAGCAGTTACTCCTCGGGAGGTTCCTACAATGAGCAGTTCTTC. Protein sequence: CASSYSSGGSYNEQFF.